This TCR beta chain comes out of a study of blood T cell repertoires in COVID-19. As for the study in general: The samples span acute and convalescent COVID-19 from the United States, Italy and Spain. Sample material is recorded as cDNA or gDNA derived from T cells, B-cell-depleted T cells, or PBMCs.

Authors' analysis steps: Reference gene primer amplification gave nucleated cell count estimates. The method was immunoSEQ multiplex PCR; TCRdb's version includes in-frame clones alone and lacks a portion of them. V and J calls plus clone size are reproduced from that table; the DNA served to infer D and trimming. The table has roughly 250,000 clones, over 70% seen once. The material sequenced was peripheral blood. The TCR comes from a human donor in a cohort sampled during active COVID-19.

CDR3 bases: TGTGCCAGCGATCCGGGTGCGGGGGGATTCGGCGCCTATGGCTACACCTTC. It yields the protein CASDPGAGGFGAYGYTF. The chain employs TRBV7-9 and TRBJ1-2, with D perhaps TRBD1 (5 bases). Germline V gene data show CDR1 as SEHNR and CDR2 as FQNEAQ (reference sequence). The V end lost 8 bases, the J end lost 4 bases, and 26 bases lay between the germline ends. This CDR3 region has 17 residues.